This T cell receptor beta chain was recorded in a study of blood T cell repertoires in COVID-19. Looking at the study overall: The United States, Italy and Spain provided the acute and convalescent COVID-19 samples. PBMCs, B-cell-depleted T cells, or T cells provided the cDNA or gDNA that made up the material.

There are 14 residues in the CDR3. V lost 5 bases and J 2 bases, leaving 14 bases between the germline ends. Germline-derived CDR1 and CDR2 are SGDLS and YYNGEE. Libraries were prepared by immunoSEQ multiplex PCR; TCRdb keeps only in-frame clonotypes and omits some of them. The sample lists about 400,000 clones; about 88% were seen once. The specimen was peripheral blood. This TCR derives from a human donor in a cohort sampled during active COVID-19. The V and J genes are TRBV9 and TRBJ2-7, with a possible D match to TRBD2 (6 bases). DNA of the CDR3: TGTGCCAGCAGTCGAGGGACTCCGACCTACGAGCAGTACTTC. It translates to CASSRGTPTYEQYF. The variable domain in full, completed from reference TRBV9 and TRBJ2-7, reads DSGVTQTPKHLITATGQRVTLRCSPRSGDLSVYWYQQSLDQGLQFLIQYYNGEERAKGNILERFSAQQFPDLHSELNLSSLELGDSALYFCASSRGTPTYEQYFGPGTRLTVT.